This TCR beta chain was identified in a study of tumor-infiltrating lymphocytes in primary liver carcinoma. Remarks on this clonotype: At one of its ends the junction is not consistent with the germline gene, which may arise from a read error.

The CDR3 loop spans 17 amino acids. In germline, CDR1 is SGHAT, CDR2 FQNNGV. Unsorted whole blood yielded blood RNA, and germline DNA was extracted as well. The template, around 520 ng total RNA, yielded TCR beta cDNA made with a constant-region primer. Three nested multiplex PCR rounds of slightly modified ARM-PCR generated TCR beta libraries. Each of the first two PCR rounds ran approximately 10 cycles with TRBV1-TRBV30 forward and C-beta reverse primers. MiXCR, applied by TCRdb to the multiplex PCR reads, yields one record per CDR3 protein. The sample yields 250,000 to 350,000 distinct CDR3 sequences, 50% to 60% seen once.

The sequencing input was peripheral blood. V and J are TRBV11-2 and TRBJ2-7; 7 nucleotides line up with TRBD2. The TCR was taken from a woman in her thirties with primary liver carcinoma and hepatitis B virus infection. CDR3 sequence reads: CARSLQPTSIASGEQYF. CDR3 DNA sequence: TGTGCCAGGAGCTTACAACCGACTAGCATCGCCTCTGGGGAGCAGTACTTC.